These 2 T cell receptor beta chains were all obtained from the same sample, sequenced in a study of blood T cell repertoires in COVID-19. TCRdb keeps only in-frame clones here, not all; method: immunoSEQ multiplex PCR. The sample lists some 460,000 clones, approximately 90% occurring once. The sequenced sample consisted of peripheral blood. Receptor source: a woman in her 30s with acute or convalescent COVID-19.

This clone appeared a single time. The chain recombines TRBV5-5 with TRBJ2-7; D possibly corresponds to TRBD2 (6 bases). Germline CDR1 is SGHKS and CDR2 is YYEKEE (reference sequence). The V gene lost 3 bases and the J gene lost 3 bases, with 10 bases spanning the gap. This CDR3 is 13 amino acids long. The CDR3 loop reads CASSSRDFYEQYF. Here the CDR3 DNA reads TGTGCCAGCAGCTCGCGGGACTTCTACGAGCAGTACTTC.

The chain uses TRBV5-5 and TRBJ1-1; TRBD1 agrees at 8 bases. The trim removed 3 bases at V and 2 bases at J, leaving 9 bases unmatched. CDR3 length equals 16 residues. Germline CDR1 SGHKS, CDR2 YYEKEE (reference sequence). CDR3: CASSYGMGTGNTEAFF. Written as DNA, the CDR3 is TGTGCCAGCAGCTATGGGATGGGGACAGGCAACACTGAAGCTTTCTTT.